The TCR beta chain described here comes from a study of cytomegalovirus exposure and HLA in healthy donors. The PCR employed 60 Vbeta primers together with 13 Jbeta primers. Measured with immunoSEQ multiplex PCR; TCRdb has only the in-frame clones, and not every one. The table has 180,000 or so clones, around 80% seen once. Study-wide points: A later analysis found that most CMV-associated TCR beta chains appeared HLA-restricted. In a later analysis, TCR beta V- and J-gene trimming was associated with a missense DCLRE1C variant.

In the case of this clone: The antigen is not known.

This CDR3 is built from 13 residues. Germline V gene lookup returns CDR1 SGHRS and CDR2 YFSETQ. Trimming removed 0 bases from V and 7 bases from J, with 8 bases in between. This sequence originates from a woman aged 25 to 39 in good health and CMV-seropositive. V gene TRBV5-1 combines with J gene TRBJ1-3, with D hard to call. The sequencing sample was made of PBMCs. CDR3 DNA sequence: TGCGCCAGCAGCTTGGCTGGGGAGAACACCATATATTTT. Protein sequence: CASSLAGENTIYF.